The present entry profiles one T cell receptor beta chain with its context. Its antigen remains unidentified. Trimming shortened V by 4 bases and J by 7 bases, and 17 bases separated the two germline ends. Germline V gene sequence: CDR1 SGHTA, CDR2 FQGNSA. The CDR3 has 14 residues. The record originates from a study of cytomegalovirus exposure and HLA in healthy donors. Primers: 60 Vbeta forward and 13 Jbeta reverse. Repertoires were generated with immunoSEQ multiplex PCR, while TCRdb's copy carries only in-frame clones and drops some. The sample includes about 120,000 clones, around 76% of them seen just once. General observations from the study: Common viral pathogens seemed, in a later analysis, to connect with several of the most significant clusters. It was in a later analysis that TCR association rates were seen to vary by HLA locus, highest for DRB1 and lowest for HLA-C.

Sequenced input: PBMCs. This TCR was recovered from a man aged 55-75 years in good health and CMV-seropositive. V and J are TRBV7-2 and TRBJ2-7; D call uncertain. The DNA of the CDR3 is TGTGCCAGCAGCTCCGACATCTCCGCGCCGGAGCAGTACTTC. It specifies CASSSDISAPEQYF.